This TCR beta chain was sequenced in a study of T cell responses to AZD1222 COVID-19 vaccine. TCRdb keeps only in-frame clones here, not all; method: immunoSEQ multiplex PCR. This sample has roughly 200,000 clones, with 90% to 95% found just once. There are many counts of this clone. Its antigen remains unknown. Findings and caveats of the study: Two doses of AZD1222 preceded a rise in Spike-specific TCR breadth and depth. Spike-wide vaccine-associated CD4 TCRs dominated at 160-218 and 743-854. Mostly white British, mostly female donors; authors suggested clonal diversity may be underestimated.

Second-dose intervals of approximately 4 or approximately 12 weeks were pooled. CDR3 size: 16 residues. Trimming removed 3 bases from V and 6 bases from J, with 18 bases in between. The V gene's germline CDR1 is SNHLY and CDR2 FYNNEI. The TCR comes from an adult who received the AZD1222 COVID-19 vaccine. V and J are TRBV2 and TRBJ2-1; possibly TRBD1 or TRBD2 for D (6 bases each). Sequencing used peripheral blood, obtained 28 days after the second AZD1222 dose. The DNA for the CDR3 is TGTGCCAGCAGTGAGACGCACGGGGGCGTGGGCAATGAGCAGTTCTTC. Translated: CASSETHGGVGNEQFF.